This T cell receptor beta chain is drawn from a study of T-cell memory formation after mild COVID-19. The CDR3 runs 15 residues. Germline V gene lookup returns CDR1 MGHRA and CDR2 YSYEKL. V was cut by 1 base and J by 6 bases, with 13 bases left in between. In TCRdb, the 5' RACE reads were re-called with MiXCR into one record per CDR3 protein. The table records approximately 230,000 distinct CDR3 sequences, roughly 17% of them present only once. Sample: PBMCs or a T cell subset sorted from them (not recorded which). The V and J genes are TRBV4-1 and TRBJ1-5; TRBD1 might be the D (6 bases). The sequence came from a man aged 18 to 30 who had mild COVID-19 (a few samples of this study predate the infection). Cell type and time point are not known. This CDR3 is CASSQGPGGRQPQHF. The CDR3 DNA reads as TGCGCCAGCAGCCAAGGTCCCGGGGGCCGTCAGCCCCAGCATTTT.